The present T cell receptor beta chain was sequenced within a study of blood T cells in healthy people across ages. The study's findings and limits: Older age coincided with a roughly linear decline in TCR beta diversity per million T cells. Comparison with aged donors showed that long-lived donors had more naive CD4+ cells and higher diversity. Changes in expanded clonotypes were possibly confounded, as the CMV status of donors was unknown.

It was with a sample-barcoded 5' primer and a J-beta primer mix that a second PCR of roughly 6 to 11 cycles was run. Every cDNA molecule bore a tag from a template-switch adaptor containing 12 random nucleotides. TCRdb re-derived calls from the 5' RACE reads in MiXCR, one entry per CDR3 protein. Here the sample spans fewer than 1.5 million distinct CDR3 sequences, around two fifths being singletons. This clonotype was found a few times. Antigen specificity is unknown. V was clipped by 0 bases and J by 8 bases; unmatched bases: 4. Germline V gene sequence: CDR1 SGHRS, CDR2 YFSETQ. The CDR3 extends over 14 amino acids.

This rearrangement joins TRBV5-1 to TRBJ2-1; 8 nucleotides match TRBD2. This TCR was sampled from a woman aged 18 to 35 in good health. The specimen sequenced was blood. CDR3 in DNA: TGCGCCAGCAGCTTGGGTAGCGGGGTCTATGAGCAGTTCTTC. This sequence encodes CASSLGSGVYEQFF.